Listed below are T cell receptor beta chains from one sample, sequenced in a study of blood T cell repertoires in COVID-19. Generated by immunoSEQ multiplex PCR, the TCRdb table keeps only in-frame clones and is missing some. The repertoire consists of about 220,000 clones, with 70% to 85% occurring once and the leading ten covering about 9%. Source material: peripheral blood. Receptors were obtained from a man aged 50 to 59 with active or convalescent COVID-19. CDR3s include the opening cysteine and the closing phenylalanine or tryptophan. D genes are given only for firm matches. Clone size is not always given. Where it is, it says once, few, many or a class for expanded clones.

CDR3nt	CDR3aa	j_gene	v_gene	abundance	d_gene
TGCAGCGTGGAACCGGGACAGGACACAGATACGCAGTATTTT	CSVEPGQDTDTQYF	TRBJ2-3	TRBV29-1	.	TRBD1
TGCAGTGCTCCCCCAGGGGGCGAGCAGTACTTC	CSAPPGGEQYF	TRBJ2-7	TRBV20-1	.	TRBD1
TGTGCCAGCTCACCACCGAGTCGGGTTACAGGAAACACCATATATTTT	CASSPPSRVTGNTIYF	TRBJ1-3	TRBV18	.	.
TGTGCCAGCGGGGGGGGCCAAGAGACCCAGTACTTC	CASGGGQETQYF	TRBJ2-5	TRBV2	.	TRBD2
TGTGCCAGCAGTAACCCCTTCGGAGAGTACGCTGAAGCTTTCTTT	CASSNPFGEYAEAFF	TRBJ1-1	TRBV28	.	.
TGTGCCACCAGTGAATTAACATCAACGGAGACCCAGTACTTC	CATSELTSTETQYF	TRBJ2-5	TRBV24-1	once	.
TGTGCCAGGGAGGAGGGGATGAACACTGAAGCTTTCTTT	CAREEGMNTEAFF	TRBJ1-1	TRBV21-1	.	.
TGTGCCAGCAGCTACGACCCGGGGTCATCCGGGGAGCTGTTTTTT	CASSYDPGSSGELFF	TRBJ2-2	TRBV7-6	.	.
TGTGCCAGCAGTGGGTCGAGCGGGAGTTACAATGAGCAGTTCTTC	CASSGSSGSYNEQFF	TRBJ2-1	TRBV6-4	.	TRBD2
TGTGCCAGCAGCCCGACGGACGGGGATGAGCAGTTCTTC	CASSPTDGDEQFF	TRBJ2-1	TRBV9	.	.
TGTGCCAGTAGTATGGGAGCTAACTATGGCTACACCTTC	CASSMGANYGYTF	TRBJ1-2	TRBV19	few	.
TGTGCCGTCGGAGGCAGGGGGCACTTCGGCACAGATACGCAGTATTTT	CAVGGRGHFGTDTQYF	TRBJ2-3	TRBV5-4	.	TRBD1
TGTGCCAGCAGCCCAGGGGGGACGGGGAGGTGGAACACCGGGGAGCTGTTTTTT	CASSPGGTGRWNTGELFF	TRBJ2-2	TRBV7-2	.	.
TGTGCCAGCCGCCCCGGGGACAATGAGCAGTTCTTC	CASRPGDNEQFF	TRBJ2-1	TRBV6-2/TRBV6-3	.	.
TGTGCCAGCAGACTGGTCCTTAGCGGGGGAAAGGGGGATACGCAGTATTTT	CASRLVLSGGKGDTQYF	TRBJ2-3	TRBV5-5	.	TRBD2
TGTGCCAGCAGCCGATTTTTGTCGACAGCCGGGGAGCTGTTTTTT	CASSRFLSTAGELFF	TRBJ2-2	TRBV7-9	.	.
TGCGCCAGCAGCTTGAGGGGCAGGGCAGATACGCAGTATTTT	CASSLRGRADTQYF	TRBJ2-3	TRBV5-1	.	.
TGTGCCAGCTCACCACGGGCAGGGGAAAATGAGCAGTTCTTC	CASSPRAGENEQFF	TRBJ2-1	TRBV18	.	.
TGTGCCAGCAGCCCCCATACAGGGATCTCCTACAATGAGCAGTTCTTC	CASSPHTGISYNEQFF	TRBJ2-1	TRBV7-3	.	.
TGTGCCAGCAAGGTCCTTGGGCAGGTCACAGATACGCAGTATTTT	CASKVLGQVTDTQYF	TRBJ2-3	TRBV6-5	.	.
TGCGCCAGCAGCTGGGGGACAGGCTCTAATGAAAAACTGTTTTTT	CASSWGTGSNEKLFF	TRBJ1-4	TRBV5-1	.	TRBD1
TGTGCCAGTAATCTCCGGGACAGGGAGTATGGCTACACCTTC	CASNLRDREYGYTF	TRBJ1-2	TRBV19	.	TRBD1
TGTGCCAGCAGGTATACAGGGGTAGGGTATGGCTACACCTTC	CASRYTGVGYGYTF	TRBJ1-2	TRBV28	.	TRBD1
TGTGCCAGCAGCTTAGGACAGATTCAAGAGACCCAGTACTTC	CASSLGQIQETQYF	TRBJ2-5	TRBV11-2	.	.
TGTGCCAGCAGAGGAGGGGTAAGCAATCAGCCCCAGCATTTT	CASRGGVSNQPQHF	TRBJ1-5	TRBV6-5	.	.
TGTGCCAGTAGTACTGGACAGGGGTGGGAGACCCAGTACTTC	CASSTGQGWETQYF	TRBJ2-5	TRBV19	.	TRBD1
TGTGCCAGCAGCCCCTCGACAGGGCGGTACGAGCAGTACTTC	CASSPSTGRYEQYF	TRBJ2-7	TRBV11-2	once	TRBD1
TGTGCCAGCAGTCAACAGGGGGCGCGAGGCTACACCTTC	CASSQQGARGYTF	TRBJ1-2	TRBV7-2	.	TRBD1
TGTGCCAGCAGCTTAGCCCCGGGAGGTTCAGGCACTGAAGCTTTCTTT	CASSLAPGGSGTEAFF	TRBJ1-1	TRBV7-6	.	.
TGTGCCAGCAGCTTAGTAGCGCCAACCTACGAGCAGTACTTC	CASSLVAPTYEQYF	TRBJ2-7	TRBV7-8	.	.
TGTGCCAGCAGCTTAATGTGGGGGGGCTACAATGAGCAGTTCTTC	CASSLMWGGYNEQFF	TRBJ2-1	TRBV7-2	.	TRBD2
TGTGCCAGCAGTGAATTGGGACAGGGTAATTCACCCCTCCACTTT	CASSELGQGNSPLHF	TRBJ1-6	TRBV2	.	TRBD1
TGTGCCAGCAGCGTAGAAGGACTAGCGGGGGCCGGGGAGCTGTTTTTT	CASSVEGLAGAGELFF	TRBJ2-2	TRBV9	.	TRBD2
TGTGCCAGCAGTGTGGGAGAGTACAATGAGCAGTTCTTC	CASSVGEYNEQFF	TRBJ2-1	TRBV2	.	.
TGTGCCAGCAGTTTAATTGACTCATACAATGAGCAGTTCTTC	CASSLIDSYNEQFF	TRBJ2-1	TRBV27	.	.
TGTGCCAGCAGCAAAGTCCGTCAGCCCCAGCATTTT	CASSKVRQPQHF	TRBJ1-5	TRBV21-1	.	.
TGCGCCAGCAGCCTAACTAACCCCGAGTATAATGAAAAACTGTTTTTT	CASSLTNPEYNEKLFF	TRBJ1-4	TRBV5-1	few	.
TGCAGTGCTAGTGAGCGGGGGGCTCTCACAGATACGCAGTATTTT	CSASERGALTDTQYF	TRBJ2-3	TRBV20-1	few	TRBD2
TGCGCCAGCAGCCCCCCGGGACTAGCGGGGGGTCAAGAGACCCAGTACTTC	CASSPPGLAGGQETQYF	TRBJ2-5	TRBV5-1	.	TRBD2
TGTGCCACCAGTGAGTCTAACAGGGGGCCCGGGGAGACCCAGTACTTC	CATSESNRGPGETQYF	TRBJ2-5	TRBV24-1	.	TRBD1
TGTGCCTGGAGTGTATCTCACGAGCAGTACTTC	CAWSVSHEQYF	TRBJ2-7	TRBV30	once	.
TGTGCCAGCAGCTCCGGACTAGCGGGACCCACCGGGGAGCTGTTTTTT	CASSSGLAGPTGELFF	TRBJ2-2	TRBV7-9	.	TRBD2
TGTGCCAGCAGCTTTGGACAGGGGAACTATGGCTACACCTTC	CASSFGQGNYGYTF	TRBJ1-2	TRBV5-4	.	TRBD1
TGCGCCAGCAGCCGGGACACCACCTACAATGAGCAGTTCTTC	CASSRDTTYNEQFF	TRBJ2-1	TRBV4-3	.	.
TGTGCCAGCAGTTTAGCCGGACAGGGTTCACCCCTCCACTTT	CASSLAGQGSPLHF	TRBJ1-6	TRBV27	.	TRBD1
TGTGCCAGCAGTTTTATAAGCTCCTATTGGGGGCTAGCCTACAATGAGCAGTTCTTC	CASSFISSYWGLAYNEQFF	TRBJ2-1	TRBV28	.	.
TGTGCCAGCAGCTTAGACAGCTTTAATGAAAAACTGTTTTTT	CASSLDSFNEKLFF	TRBJ1-4	TRBV7-2	.	.
TGTGCCACCAGCCGGGACAGTAACACTGAAGCTTTCTTT	CATSRDSNTEAFF	TRBJ1-1	TRBV24-1	.	TRBD1
TGTGCCAGCAGCTTAGCGCCAACACAGAACACTGAAGCTTTCTTT	CASSLAPTQNTEAFF	TRBJ1-1	TRBV7-2	.	.
TGTGCCAGCAGTTTAGGCCCTGGACTAGATGGGGACAATGAGCAGTTCTTC	CASSLGPGLDGDNEQFF	TRBJ2-1	TRBV27	.	TRBD2
TGTGCCAGCAGCCACCTCGAGGGGAACACTGAAGCTTTCTTT	CASSHLEGNTEAFF	TRBJ1-1	TRBV14	.	.
TGTGCCAGCAGTTACTCGGCAGGGCTGAAGACCCAGTACTTC	CASSYSAGLKTQYF	TRBJ2-5	TRBV6-5	.	.
TGTGCCAGTAGTATAGGTCCGGATACGCAGTATTTT	CASSIGPDTQYF	TRBJ2-3	TRBV19	.	.
TGTGCCAGCTCGGTACAGGGTTGGGACACAGATACGCAGTATTTT	CASSVQGWDTDTQYF	TRBJ2-3	TRBV18	.	.
TGCAGCGCTGGGACAGGGGCGAACACCGGGGAGCTGTTTTTT	CSAGTGANTGELFF	TRBJ2-2	TRBV29-1	.	TRBD1
TGTGCCAGCAGTGACCAGGGAGATACGCAGTATTTT	CASSDQGDTQYF	TRBJ2-3	TRBV2	.	.
TGTGCCAGTAGAGCGGGGGGGTACAATGAGCAGTTCTTC	CASRAGGYNEQFF	TRBJ2-1	TRBV2	.	TRBD2
TGTGCCAGCAGCTTGGAGCAGGCGACCCTTAATGAGCAGTTCTTC	CASSLEQATLNEQFF	TRBJ2-1	TRBV5-4	.	.
TGTGCCAGTAGTACAGACAGGGAGGGCTCCTACGAGCAGTACTTC	CASSTDREGSYEQYF	TRBJ2-7	TRBV19	.	.